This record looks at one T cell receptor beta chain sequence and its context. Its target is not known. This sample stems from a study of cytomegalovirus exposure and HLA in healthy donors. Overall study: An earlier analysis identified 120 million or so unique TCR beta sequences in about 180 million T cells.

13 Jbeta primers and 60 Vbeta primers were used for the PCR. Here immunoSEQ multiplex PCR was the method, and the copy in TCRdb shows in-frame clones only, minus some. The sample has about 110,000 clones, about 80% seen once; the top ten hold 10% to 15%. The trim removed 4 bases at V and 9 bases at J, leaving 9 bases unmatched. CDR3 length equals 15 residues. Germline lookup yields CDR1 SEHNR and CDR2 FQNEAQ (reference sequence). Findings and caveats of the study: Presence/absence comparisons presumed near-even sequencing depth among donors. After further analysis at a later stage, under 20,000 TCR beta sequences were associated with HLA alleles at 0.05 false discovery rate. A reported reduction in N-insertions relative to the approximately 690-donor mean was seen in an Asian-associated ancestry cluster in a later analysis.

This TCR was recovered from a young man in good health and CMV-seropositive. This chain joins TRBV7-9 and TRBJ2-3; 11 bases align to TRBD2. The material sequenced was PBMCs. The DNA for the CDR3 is TGTGCCAGCAGCTATCCCGGGACTAGCGGAACAACGCAGTATTTT. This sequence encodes CASSYPGTSGTTQYF.